A single sample gave rise to the 10 T cell receptor beta chains below, sequenced in a study of blood T cell repertoires in COVID-19. Measured with immunoSEQ multiplex PCR; TCRdb has only the in-frame clones, and not every one. Here the sample spans about 400,000 clones, about 90% being singletons. The specimen was PBMCs or T cells enriched from blood (not recorded which). The receptors originated from a woman aged 25 to 39 who had recovered from COVID-19.

The rearrangement joins TRBV3-1 (or the pseudogene TRBV3-2) to TRBJ1-3; D is perhaps TRBD1 (6 bases). V lost 6 bases to trimming and J lost 0 bases, with 9 bases between them. Per germline, CDR1 LGHDT and CDR2 YNNKEL (reference sequence). The CDR3 runs 14 residues. CDR3 amino acids: CASSRTASGNTIYF. The CDR3 DNA reads as TGTGCCAGCAGTCGGACAGCCTCTGGAAACACCATATATTTT.

The J gene is TRBJ1-1, the V gene TRBV28; 7 bases agree with TRBD1. V lost 6 bases and J lost 10; bases outside the gene matches: 11. Germline V gives CDR1 MDHEN, CDR2 SYDVKM. The CDR3 sequence is 13 residues long. The CDR3: CASRSDRAKGAFF. CDR3 bases: TGTGCCAGCAGATCCGACAGGGCGAAGGGAGCTTTCTTT.

This clone has just a few counts. The chain employs TRBV5-6 and TRBJ2-1; maybe TRBD1 (5 bases). Germline CDR1 is SGHDT and CDR2 is YYEEEE. V was clipped by 0 bases and J by 0 bases, with 13 bases between them. The CDR3 extends over 17 amino acids. The CDR3, as DNA: TGTGCCAGCAGCTTGGTAACCGACAGATTCTCCTACAATGAGCAGTTCTTC. This encodes CASSLVTDRFSYNEQFF.

The chain employs TRBV27 and TRBJ2-7, with D perhaps matching TRBD1 (6 bases). This CDR3 has 14 amino acids. From germline, CDR1 is MNHEY and CDR2 SMNVEV (reference sequence). Deletions cut 5 bases from V and 0 bases from J, with 11 bases between. In DNA form, the CDR3 reads TGTGCCAGCAGTCCACGGACAGACTCCTACGAGCAGTACTTC. Its protein is CASSPRTDSYEQYF.

This chain joins TRBV30 and TRBJ2-1; D is perhaps TRBD2 (6 bases). CDR1 is GTSNPN, CDR2 SVGIG, per germline (reference sequence). The CDR3 consists of 15 residues. V shed 1 base and J shed 2 bases, with 12 bases lying between them. The CDR3 sequence is CAWSGEVGPYNEQFF. CDR3 nucleotides: TGTGCCTGGAGTGGGGAGGTGGGTCCCTACAATGAGCAGTTCTTC.

The gene calls are TRBV3-1 (or the pseudogene TRBV3-2) and TRBJ1-3; no reliable D call. CDR1 is LGHDT, CDR2 YNNKEL, per germline (reference sequence). V was trimmed by 3 bases and J by 0 bases, leaving 12 bases between them. This CDR3 has 16 amino acids. For the CDR3, the DNA is TGTGCCAGCAGCCATGAGGGCCGGAGCTCTGGAAACACCATATATTTT. Amino acid sequence: CASSHEGRSSGNTIYF.

The rearrangement links TRBV9 to TRBJ1-6; possible D gene TRBD1, 6 bases. Germline CDR1 is SGDLS and CDR2 is YYNGEE. This CDR3 is built from 14 residues. V lost 3 bases and J lost 6, with 10 bases in between. CDR3 bases: TGTGCCAGCAGCGAGCAGGGGACTAATTCACCCCTCCACTTT. It codes for CASSEQGTNSPLHF.

This clone was recorded once. The chain links TRBV7-6 to TRBJ1-1; D ambiguous. The V end lost 3 bases, the J end lost 0 bases, and 20 bases lay between the germline ends. The CDR3 is made up of 18 amino acids. CDR1 and CDR2 (germline): SGHVS, FNYEAQ. CDR3: CASSFFRGRRSLNTEAFF. The CDR3 nucleotides read TGTGCCAGCAGCTTTTTTCGTGGCAGGAGGTCCCTGAACACTGAAGCTTTCTTT.

The V call is TRBV28, the J call TRBJ1-2; D gene unclear. Per germline, CDR1 MDHEN and CDR2 SYDVKM. The CDR3 contains 14 residues. Trimming removed 2 bases at V and 6 bases at J, with 13 bases between. The CDR3: CASSLIVEVDGYTF. CDR3 sequence (DNA): TGTGCCAGCAGTTTAATTGTTGAGGTCGATGGCTACACCTTC.

This sequence joins TRBV12-3 or TRBV12-4 and TRBJ2-1; no definite D call. V was cut by 3 bases and J by 5 bases, with 8 bases left in between. This CDR3 has 13 amino acids. In nucleotides, the CDR3 is TGTGCCAGCAGTTTCCTGGGCGACAATGAGCAGTTCTTC. Translating gives CASSFLGDNEQFF.